This entry concerns a single T cell receptor (beta chain). This specimen comes from a study of cytomegalovirus exposure and HLA in healthy donors. Primers: 60 Vbeta forward and 13 Jbeta reverse. Generated by immunoSEQ multiplex PCR, the TCRdb table keeps only in-frame clones and is missing some. The sample lists about 110,000 clones; over 70% were seen once. CDR3 length: 16 amino acids. Germline CDR1 SGHDT, CDR2 YYEEEE. J lost 1 base, V lost 6 bases, and 10 bases had no gene match. The specimen was PBMCs. V usage is TRBV5-6 and J usage is TRBJ1-1; 9 bases align to TRBD1. This TCR derives from a boy aged 10-17 years in good health and CMV-seronegative. Here the CDR3 DNA reads TGTGCCAGCACGCCGACAGGGGGACGCAGGAACACTGAAGCTTTCTTT. This translates into CASTPTGGRRNTEAFF. Full variable domain (missing parts from reference TRBV5-6 and TRBJ1-1): DAGVTQSPTHLIKTRGQQVTLRCSPKSGHDTVSWYQQALGQGPQFIFQYYEEEERQRGNFPDRFSGHQFPNYSSELNVNALLLGDSALYLCASTPTGGRRNTEAFFGQGTRLTVV.